This passage covers 15 T cell receptor beta chains from one sample sequenced in a study of CXCR3-negative and CXCR3-positive naive CD8 T cells. Carrying UMI labels, the TRB cDNA libraries were prepared through 5' RACE. TCRdb reprocessed the 5' RACE reads, keeping one entry per CDR3 protein, no DNA. This repertoire includes approximately 88,000 distinct CDR3 sequences. Sequencing was performed on naive CXCR3- CD8+ T cells from blood. Subset given: CD45RO-CCR7+CD27+CD95- naive CD8+ T cells lacking CXCR3 (TNR3-). The receptors here all came from a human donor in good health. Some clones in this sample may be carry-over from other donors' samples.

The V gene is TRBV29-1, the J gene TRBJ1-1; without DNA, the TCRdb call of TRBD1 cannot be checked. The CDR3 covers 15 residues. Germline CDR1 SQVTM, CDR2 ANQGSEA. This chain's CDR3 is CSVVPGGNTNTEAFF.

This chain links TRBV29-1 with TRBJ1-2. The CDR3 has 11 amino acids. Germline V CDR1 and CDR2: SQVTM, ANQGSEA. This CDR3 reads CSVVYGWGYTF.

The J gene is TRBJ2-1, the V gene TRBV27; TCRdb reports TRBD1, a call that lacks DNA to check it against. Germline V gives CDR1 MNHEY, CDR2 SMNVEV (reference sequence). This CDR3 has 11 amino acids. The CDR3 sequence: CASSWGSEQFF.

This chain uses TRBV7-6 with TRBJ1-1; TCRdb names TRBD1, which stays unverified in the absence of DNA. CDR1 SGHVS and CDR2 FNYEAQ come from the germline V gene. CDR3 size: 15 residues. This CDR3 reads CASSAIIRGSAEAFF.

The chain couples TRBV11-2 to TRBJ2-7; TCRdb's D call of TRBD1 is untestable without DNA. The CDR3 sequence is 16 residues long. Germline V gene sequence: CDR1 SGHAT, CDR2 FQNNGV. CDR3 loop: CASSPLGNRVTYEQYF. Supplemented by reference TRBV11-2 and TRBJ2-7, the full variable domain reads EAGVAQSPRYKIIEKRQSVAFWCNPISGHATLYWYQQILGQGPKLLIQFQNNGVVDDSQLPKDRFSAERLKGVDSTLKIQPAKLEDSAVYLCASSPLGNRVTYEQYFGPGTRLTVT.

CDR3: CASSFDSTPNYGYTF. This chain uses TRBV11-2 with TRBJ1-2. This CDR3 is 15 amino acids long. CDR1 SGHAT and CDR2 FQNNGV come from the germline V gene.

V is TRBV6-5 and J is TRBJ2-3; absent DNA, TCRdb's TRBD1 call cannot be checked. In germline, CDR1 is MNHEY, CDR2 SVGAGI. The CDR3 loop spans 15 amino acids. The CDR3 sequence: CASSYSDGGADTQYF.

The CDR3: CASSPLIGLMNTEAFF. The rearrangement uses TRBV21-1 and TRBJ1-1; TCRdb's D call of TRBD1 is untestable without DNA. TRBV21-1 is marked as a pseudogene. This CDR3 is 16 amino acids long.

The rearrangement uses TRBV20-1 and TRBJ2-5; TCRdb's assignment of TRBD2 cannot be checked, as there is no DNA. CDR1 DFQATT and CDR2 SNEGSKA come from the germline V gene (reference sequence). This CDR3 has 14 amino acids. The CDR3 spells CSASLPSVKETQYF.

This chain joins TRBV5-6 and TRBJ2-2. There are 14 residues in the CDR3. Per the germline V gene, CDR1 is SGHDT and CDR2 is YYEEEE. CDR3 amino acids: CASSFGTNTGELFF.

V usage is TRBV5-1 and J usage is TRBJ1-2; TCRdb's D call, TRBD1, is unchecked because there is no DNA. This CDR3 has 14 amino acids. Germline V gene data show CDR1 as SGHRS and CDR2 as YFSETQ. CDR3 sequence reads: CASSPLTAINGYTF.

V usage is TRBV6-1 and J usage is TRBJ2-1. The CDR3 spans 16 residues. CDR1 and CDR2 (germline): MNHNS, SASEGT. The CDR3 loop reads CASSEDPGGPYNEQFF.

The chain employs TRBV6-5 and TRBJ2-7; TCRdb gives TRBD1 as the D gene, but with no DNA this cannot be confirmed. Germline V lookup: CDR1 MNHEY, CDR2 SVGAGI. The CDR3 spans 13 residues. The CDR3 reads CASRGTGSGEQYF.

The J gene is TRBJ2-1, the V gene TRBV20-1; lacking DNA, the TRBD2 call made by TCRdb goes unchecked. CDR3 length: 14 residues. Germline V lookup: CDR1 DFQATT, CDR2 SNEGSKA (reference sequence). CDR3 amino acids: CSASGVADYNEQFF.

This chain connects TRBV7-6 to TRBJ1-6; lacking DNA, the TRBD1 call made by TCRdb goes unchecked. CDR3 length equals 14 residues. Per the germline V gene, CDR1 is SGHVS and CDR2 is FNYEAQ. The CDR3 loop reads CASSLGGTGPPLHF.